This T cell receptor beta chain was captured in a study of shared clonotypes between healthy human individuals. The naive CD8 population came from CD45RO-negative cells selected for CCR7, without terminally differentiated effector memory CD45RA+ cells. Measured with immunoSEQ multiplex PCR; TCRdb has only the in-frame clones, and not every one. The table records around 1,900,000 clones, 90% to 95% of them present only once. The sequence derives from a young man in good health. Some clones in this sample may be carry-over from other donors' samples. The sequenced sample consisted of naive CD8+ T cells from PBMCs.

The CDR3 DNA is TGTGCCAGCAGCTCCCGGTTGAAGGGAGAGACCCAGTACTTC. Encoded protein: CASSSRLKGETQYF. The rearrangement joins TRBV9 to TRBJ2-5; D call uncertain. The CDR3 covers 14 residues. V was shortened by 4 bases and J by 4 bases, with 14 bases between the two germline ends. Germline V gives CDR1 SGDLS, CDR2 YYNGEE.